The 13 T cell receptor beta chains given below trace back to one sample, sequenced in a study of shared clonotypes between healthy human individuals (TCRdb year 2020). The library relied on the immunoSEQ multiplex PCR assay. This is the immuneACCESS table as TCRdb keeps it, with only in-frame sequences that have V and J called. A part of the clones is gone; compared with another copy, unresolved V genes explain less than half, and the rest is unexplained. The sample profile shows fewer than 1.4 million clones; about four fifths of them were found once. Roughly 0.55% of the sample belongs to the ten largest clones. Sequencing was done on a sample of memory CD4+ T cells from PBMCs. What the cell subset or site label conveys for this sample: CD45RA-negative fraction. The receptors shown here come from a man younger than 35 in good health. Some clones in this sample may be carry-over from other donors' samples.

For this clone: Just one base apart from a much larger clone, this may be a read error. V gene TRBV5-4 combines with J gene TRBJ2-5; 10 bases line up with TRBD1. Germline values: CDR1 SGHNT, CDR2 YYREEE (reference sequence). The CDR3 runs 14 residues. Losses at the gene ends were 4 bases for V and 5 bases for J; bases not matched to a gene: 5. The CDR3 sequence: CASSPTGGGETQYF. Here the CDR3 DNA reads TGTGCCAGCAGCCCGACAGGGGGCGGGGAGACCCAGTACTTC.

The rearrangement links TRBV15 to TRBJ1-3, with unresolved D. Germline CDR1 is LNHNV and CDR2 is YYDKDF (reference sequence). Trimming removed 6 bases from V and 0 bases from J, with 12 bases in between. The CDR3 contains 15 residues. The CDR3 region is CATRPMGDSGNTIYF. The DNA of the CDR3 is TGTGCCACCAGACCGATGGGAGACTCTGGAAACACCATATATTTT.

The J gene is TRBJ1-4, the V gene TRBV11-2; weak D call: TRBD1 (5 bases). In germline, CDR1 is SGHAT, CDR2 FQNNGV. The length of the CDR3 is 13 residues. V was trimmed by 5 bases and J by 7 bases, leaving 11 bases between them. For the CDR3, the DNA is TGTGCCAGCAGCCCCGGGGGTTTTGAAAAACTGTTTTTT. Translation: CASSPGGFEKLFF.

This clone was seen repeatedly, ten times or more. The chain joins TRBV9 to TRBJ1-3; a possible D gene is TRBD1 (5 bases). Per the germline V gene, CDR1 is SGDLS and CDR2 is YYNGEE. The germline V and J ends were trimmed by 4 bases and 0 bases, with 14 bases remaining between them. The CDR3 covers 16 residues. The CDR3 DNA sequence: TGTGCCAGCAGCCCACAGGCGCCAGACTCTGGAAACACCATATATTTT. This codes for CASSPQAPDSGNTIYF.

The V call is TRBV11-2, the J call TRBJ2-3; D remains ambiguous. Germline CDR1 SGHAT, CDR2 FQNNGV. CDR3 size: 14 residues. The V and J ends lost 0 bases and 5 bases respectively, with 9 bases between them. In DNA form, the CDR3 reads TGTGCCAGCAGCTTAGATCAAATCTTAGATACGCAGTATTTT. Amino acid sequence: CASSLDQILDTQYF.

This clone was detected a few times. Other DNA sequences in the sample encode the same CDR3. CDR3 nucleotide sequence: TGCGCCAGCAGCTCCGGGACAGCCACAGATACGCAGTATTTT. This sequence encodes CASSSGTATDTQYF. J is TRBJ2-3 and V is TRBV5-1; the match to TRBD1 covers 7 bases. This CDR3 is built from 14 residues. Germline lookup yields CDR1 SGHRS and CDR2 YFSETQ. V trimming: 3 bases; J trimming: 2 bases; junction bases outside the gene matches: 3.

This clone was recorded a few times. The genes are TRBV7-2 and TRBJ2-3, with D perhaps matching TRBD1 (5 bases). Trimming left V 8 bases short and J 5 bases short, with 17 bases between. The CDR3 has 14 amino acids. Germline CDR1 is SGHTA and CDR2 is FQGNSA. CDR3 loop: CASRLPPRGDTQYF. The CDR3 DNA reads TGTGCCAGCCGTCTCCCCCCTAGGGGAGATACGCAGTATTTT.

This CDR3 reads CASSPDRGRRYNQPQHF. The DNA for the CDR3 is TGTGCCAGCAGCCCCGACAGGGGGCGGCGGTATAATCAGCCCCAGCATTTT. V and J are TRBV7-6 and TRBJ1-5, with 10 positions matching TRBD1. The J segment lost 4 bases and the V segment lost 5 bases, leaving 11 bases of the junction unmatched. Per the germline V gene, CDR1 is SGHVS and CDR2 is FNYEAQ. The CDR3 is 17 residues long.

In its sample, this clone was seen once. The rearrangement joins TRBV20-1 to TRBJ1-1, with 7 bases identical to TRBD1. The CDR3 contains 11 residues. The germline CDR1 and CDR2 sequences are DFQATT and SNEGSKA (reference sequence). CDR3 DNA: TGCAGCGCAGGGGGGCCCACTGAAGCTTTCTTT. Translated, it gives CSAGGPTEAFF.

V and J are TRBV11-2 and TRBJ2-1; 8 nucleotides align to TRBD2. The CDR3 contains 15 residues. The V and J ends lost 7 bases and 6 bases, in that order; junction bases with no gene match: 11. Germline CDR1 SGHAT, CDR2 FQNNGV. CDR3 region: CASIPFWTSPNEQFF. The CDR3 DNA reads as TGTGCCAGCATCCCTTTTTGGACTAGCCCCAATGAGCAGTTCTTC.

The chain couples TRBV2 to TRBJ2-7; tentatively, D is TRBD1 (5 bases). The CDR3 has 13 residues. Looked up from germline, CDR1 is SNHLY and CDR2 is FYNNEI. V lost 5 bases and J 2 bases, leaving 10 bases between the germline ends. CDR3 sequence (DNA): TGTGCCAGCAGTAGGCAGGGTGCCTACGAGCAGTACTTC. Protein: CASSRQGAYEQYF.

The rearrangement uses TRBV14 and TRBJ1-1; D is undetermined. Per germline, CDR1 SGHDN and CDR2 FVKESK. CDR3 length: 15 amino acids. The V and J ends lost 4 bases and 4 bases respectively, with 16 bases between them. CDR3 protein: CASSLRQWGGTEAFF. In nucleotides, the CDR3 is TGTGCCAGCAGCCTACGACAATGGGGAGGCACTGAAGCTTTCTTT.

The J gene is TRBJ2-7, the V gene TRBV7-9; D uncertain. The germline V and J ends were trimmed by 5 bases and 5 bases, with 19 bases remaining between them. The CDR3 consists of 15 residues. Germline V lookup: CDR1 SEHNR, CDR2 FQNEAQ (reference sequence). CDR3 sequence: CASSPWGLGGNEQYF. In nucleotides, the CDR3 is TGTGCCAGCAGCCCTTGGGGTTTAGGCGGCAACGAGCAGTACTTC.